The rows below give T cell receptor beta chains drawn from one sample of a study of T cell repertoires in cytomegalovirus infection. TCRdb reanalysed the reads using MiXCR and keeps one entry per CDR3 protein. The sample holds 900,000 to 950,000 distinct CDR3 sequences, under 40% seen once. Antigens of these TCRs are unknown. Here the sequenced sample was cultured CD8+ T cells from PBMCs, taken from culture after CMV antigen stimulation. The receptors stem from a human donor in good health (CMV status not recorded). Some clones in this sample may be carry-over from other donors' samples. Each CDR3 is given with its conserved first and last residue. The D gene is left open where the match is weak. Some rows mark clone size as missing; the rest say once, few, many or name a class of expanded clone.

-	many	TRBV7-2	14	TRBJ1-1	TGTGCCAGCAGCTTAGAAGAAAGTTACAGGGAAGCTTTCTTT	CASSLEESYREAFF
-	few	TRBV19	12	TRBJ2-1	TGTGCCAGTAGTATGGGGAACAATGAGCAGTTCTTC	CASSMGNNEQFF
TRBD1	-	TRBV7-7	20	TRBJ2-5	TGTGCTAGCAGCTTAGCCCCGGGACAGGGGGCTTCGGCTATGGAAGAGACCCAGTACTTC	CASSLAPGQGASAMEETQYF
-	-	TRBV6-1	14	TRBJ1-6	TGTGCCAGCAGTGAACAACAGAGGAATTCACCCCTCCACTTT	CASSEQQRNSPLHF
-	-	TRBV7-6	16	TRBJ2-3	TGTGCCAGCAGCTTAGAGTTTCAGGGGCCCACAGATACGCAGTATTTT	CASSLEFQGPTDTQYF
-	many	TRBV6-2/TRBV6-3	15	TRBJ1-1	TGTGCCAGCAGTTTTCTTGACAGCGGGAACACTGAAGCTTTCTTT	CASSFLDSGNTEAFF
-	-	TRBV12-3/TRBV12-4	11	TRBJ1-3	TGTGCCAGCAGTTTAGATGACACCATATATTTT	CASSLDDTIYF
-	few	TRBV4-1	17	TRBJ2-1	TGCGCCAGCAGCCAAGATCAGCTGACAATAGCCTACAATGAGCAGTTCTTC	CASSQDQLTIAYNEQFF
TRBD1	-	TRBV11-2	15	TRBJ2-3	TGTGCCAGCAGTAATCCTTCTACAGGGGGCAATACGCAGTATTTT	CASSNPSTGGNTQYF
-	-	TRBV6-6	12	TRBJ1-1	TGTGCCAGCCCCTCGATGAACACTGAAGCTTTCTTT	CASPSMNTEAFF
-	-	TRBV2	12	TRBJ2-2	TGTGCCAGCATCAGCGACACCGGGGAGCTGTTTTTT	CASISDTGELFF
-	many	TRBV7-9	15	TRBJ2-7	TGTGCCAGCAGCTCTACTCAGGGAGTTCACTACGAGCAGTACTTC	CASSSTQGVHYEQYF
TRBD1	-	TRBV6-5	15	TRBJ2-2	TGTGCCAGCAGTTACTCGACAGGGGACACCGGGGAGCTGTTTTTT	CASSYSTGDTGELFF
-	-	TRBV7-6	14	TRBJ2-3	TGTGCCAGCAGCTTTCACAGAGACACAGATACGCAGTATTTT	CASSFHRDTDTQYF
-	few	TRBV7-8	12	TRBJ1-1	TGTGCCAGCAGCCGGGACGGTTCCTTAGCTTTCTTT	CASSRDGSLAFF
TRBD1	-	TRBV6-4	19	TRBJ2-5	TGTGCCAGCAGTGACCTGTGGGGACAGGGACCTCCGGGGGTAGAGACCCAGTACTTC	CASSDLWGQGPPGVETQYF
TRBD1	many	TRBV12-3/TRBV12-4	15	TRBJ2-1	TGTGCCAGCAGTTTAAGGGCAGGGGGTTACAATGAGCAGTTCTTC	CASSLRAGGYNEQFF